This T cell receptor beta chain is from a study of T cell repertoires in cytomegalovirus infection. Study outcomes and limitations: Clonotype analysis showed dominance of the ex vivo response by HLA-C-restricted CMV-specific TCR beta clonotypes. Adding up the frequency of public TCR beta families identified people who carried CMV plus the relevant HLA.

This clonotype showed up just a few times. Antigen unknown. The CDR3 has 15 residues. From germline, CDR1 is SGDLS and CDR2 YYNGEE. V was cut by 0 bases and J by 0 bases, with 9 bases left in between. TCRdb analysed the reads with MiXCR anew, one entry per CDR3 protein. The sample has roughly 130,000 distinct CDR3 sequences, almost 9% seen once. The sequenced sample consisted of PBMCs. The sequence came from a human donor in good health (CMV status not recorded). Some clones in this sample may be carry-over from other donors' samples. The chain combines TRBV9 with TRBJ1-1; possibly TRBD1 for D (6 bases). The CDR3 coding sequence is TGTGCCAGCAGCGTAGAGCCAGGGGTGAACACTGAAGCTTTCTTT. Translating gives CASSVEPGVNTEAFF. Complete variable domain (other parts from reference TRBV9 and TRBJ1-1): DSGVTQTPKHLITATGQRVTLRCSPRSGDLSVYWYQQSLDQGLQFLIQYYNGEERAKGNILERFSAQQFPDLHSELNLSSLELGDSALYFCASSVEPGVNTEAFFGQGTRLTVV.